Below, 12 T cell receptor beta chains from the same sample are listed, as sequenced in a study of blood T cell repertoires in COVID-19. The protocol was immunoSEQ multiplex PCR, while the TCRdb copy is restricted to in-frame clones and leaves out a portion. The sample has some 56,000 clones, about 84% seen once. Source material: peripheral blood. These TCRs come from a man aged 55-75 years with acute or convalescent COVID-19.

The J gene is TRBJ1-4, the V gene TRBV19, with 11 nucleotides matching TRBD1. The germline V gene has CDR1 LNHDA and CDR2 SQIVND (reference sequence). There are 15 residues in the CDR3. CDR3 coding DNA: TGTGCAACCCGGGACAGGGGGAGTATCGGGGAAAAACTGTTTTTT. This translates into CATRDRGSIGEKLFF.

The rearrangement joins TRBV6-4 to TRBJ2-5, with TRBD2 matching over 7 bases. The CDR3 sequence is 11 residues long. Germline V lookup: CDR1 MRHNA, CDR2 SNTAGT. V gave up 3 bases and J gave up 11 bases; unmatched junction bases: 3. CDR3 in amino acids: CASSESGAQYF. CDR3 bases: TGTGCCAGCAGTGAAAGCGGGGCGCAGTACTTC.

The chain uses TRBV4-1 and TRBJ1-3; 8 bases map to TRBD1. Trimming took 0 bases from V and 9 from J; bases not matched to a gene: 13. The CDR3 runs to 17 residues. Germline values: CDR1 MGHRA, CDR2 YSYEKL. CDR3 bases: TGCGCCAGCAGCCAAGATGAGGGACAGGACCCGGGGGGCACCATATATTTT. Amino acids: CASSQDEGQDPGGTIYF.

The chain links TRBV2 to TRBJ2-3; 8 nucleotides agree with TRBD2. Unmatched junction bases numbered 10, after V lost 6 bases and J lost 5 bases. Germline V gives CDR1 SNHLY, CDR2 FYNNEI. The CDR3 is made up of 15 amino acids. The DNA of the CDR3 is TGTGCCAGCAGAGATTTAGCGGGGCTAGAAGATACGCAGTATTTT. The encoded protein is CASRDLAGLEDTQYF.

The chain recombines TRBV10-3 with TRBJ2-1, with TRBD2 matching over 7 bases. V shed 4 bases and J 0 bases; nucleotides not matched to a gene: 15. CDR1 is ENHRY, CDR2 SYGVKD, per germline. The CDR3 totals 19 residues. The CDR3, as DNA: TGTGCCATCAGTGGGGTAATCTTGACTAGCAGTCTCTCCTACAATGAGCAGTTCTTC. Translating gives CAISGVILTSSLSYNEQFF.

The chain carries TRBV3-1 (or the pseudogene TRBV3-2) and TRBJ2-3, with a tentative D call TRBD2 (5 bases). V lost 3 bases and J lost 4, with 14 bases in between. Germline CDR1 is LGHDT and CDR2 is YNNKEL (reference sequence). This CDR3 spans 15 amino acids. DNA for the CDR3: TGTGCCAGCAGCCAGGGAGTAGCCAGTGCAGATACGCAGTATTTT. Protein product: CASSQGVASADTQYF.

This chain uses TRBV6-6 with TRBJ2-1; TRBD2 agrees at 14 bases. CDR1 is MNHNY, CDR2 SVGAGI, per germline (reference sequence). The CDR3 has 15 residues. V gave up 6 bases and J gave up 6 bases; unmatched junction bases: 4. CDR3 protein: CASSTTSGGANEQFF. CDR3 coding DNA: TGTGCCAGCAGCACGACTAGCGGGGGGGCCAATGAGCAGTTCTTC.

The DNA of the CDR3 is TGTGCCAGCAGAGACAGGTACACTGAAGCTTTCTTT. Encoded protein: CASRDRYTEAFF. The V call is TRBV3-1 (or the pseudogene TRBV3-2), the J call TRBJ1-1, with TRBD1 as a possible D gene (6 bases). The CDR3 runs to 12 residues. Germline lookup yields CDR1 LGHDT and CDR2 YNNKEL (reference sequence). The V and J ends lost 6 bases and 3 bases respectively, with 8 bases between them.

The chain has TRBV2 and TRBJ1-2; D is possibly TRBD1 (6 bases). The CDR3 totals 13 residues. The V gene lost 3 bases and the J gene lost 6 bases, with 11 bases spanning the gap. Per the germline V gene, CDR1 is SNHLY and CDR2 is FYNNEI. The CDR3 sequence: CASSDYRVDGYTF. The CDR3 nucleotides read TGTGCCAGCAGTGATTACAGGGTCGATGGCTACACCTTC.

The V and J genes are TRBV30 and TRBJ1-6; 9 bases agree with TRBD1. CDR1 is GTSNPN and CDR2 is SVGIG in the germline V gene (reference sequence). With 1 base clipped from V and 8 bases from J, the junction kept 6 bases outside the gene matches. The CDR3 consists of 15 residues. As DNA, the CDR3 is TGTGCCTGGAGTGCGAACAGGGGGCTGGATTCACCCCTCCACTTT. It is translated as CAWSANRGLDSPLHF.

As DNA, the CDR3 is TGTGCCAGCAGCGTAGCCCCTGGGGGGGGCACTGAAGCTTTCTTT. It specifies CASSVAPGGGTEAFF. The rearrangement links TRBV9 to TRBJ1-1; D may be TRBD1 (5 bases). Germline V gives CDR1 SGDLS, CDR2 YYNGEE. V was trimmed by 0 bases and J by 4 bases, leaving 13 bases between them. The CDR3 loop spans 15 amino acids.

The chain carries TRBV10-2 and TRBJ1-1; D unresolved. The germline V and J ends were trimmed by 2 bases and 3 bases, with 7 bases remaining between them. Germline CDR1 WSHSY, CDR2 SAAADI. The CDR3 runs to 13 residues. CDR3 loop: CASSEGGYTEAFF. The CDR3 coding sequence is TGCGCCAGCAGTGAGGGAGGGTACACTGAAGCTTTCTTT.